The present T cell receptor (beta chain) was sequenced within a study of T cell responses to AZD1222 COVID-19 vaccine. Trimming at V came to 6 bases and at J to 2 bases, leaving 7 bases not matched to a gene. This CDR3 region has 15 residues. The germline gives CDR1 MDHEN, CDR2 SYDVKM. Generated by immunoSEQ multiplex PCR, the TCRdb table keeps only in-frame clones and is missing some. Of fewer than 100,000 clones listed, 80% to 90% are singletons. The sample here was peripheral blood, taken on day 0 of AZD1222 vaccination. The chain has TRBV28 and TRBJ1-3; 7 bases align to TRBD1. The receptor was derived from an adult in good health. CDR3 region: CASSEAGTAGNTIYF. The CDR3 DNA is TGTGCCAGCAGCGAAGCCGGGACAGCTGGAAACACCATATATTTT.